A single sample gave rise to the 28 T cell receptor beta chains below, sequenced in a study of memory CD4+ T cells and cytomegalovirus serostatus. Using immunoSEQ multiplex PCR, the repertoire was profiled, and TCRdb retains in-frame clones only, with some absent. The table has approximately 70,000 clones, about 75% seen once; the top ten hold around 5%. Single viable CD3+CD4+CD8-CD45RO+ cells were sorted as the memory CD4+ T cells. Input material: memory CD4+ T cells from blood. These receptors were obtained from an adult in good health and CMV-seropositive.

The chain is built from TRBV7-2 and TRBJ1-3; tentatively, D is TRBD1 (6 bases). The germline CDR1 and CDR2 sequences are SGHTA and FQGNSA. The V gene lost 2 bases and the J gene lost 1 base, with 9 bases spanning the gap. CDR3 length equals 15 residues. In DNA form, the CDR3 reads TGTGCCAGCAGCTTATTAGGGACATCTGGAAACACCATATATTTT. This translates into CASSLLGTSGNTIYF.

As for this clone: Other DNA sequences in this specimen translate into the identical CDR3. V gene TRBV5-1 combines with J gene TRBJ1-1; no definite D call. The CDR3 sequence is 13 residues long. The V and J ends lost 0 bases and 2 bases respectively, with 5 bases between them. The germline gives CDR1 SGHRS, CDR2 YFSETQ. The CDR3 bases are TGCGCCAGCAGCTTGGACAGAAACACTGAAGCTTTCTTT. This gives the protein CASSLDRNTEAFF.

In its sample, this clone was seen once. This CDR3 reads CASTHLAGEFYEQFF. DNA for the CDR3: TGTGCCAGCACCCATCTAGCGGGAGAGTTCTATGAGCAGTTCTTC. The rearrangement links TRBV28 to TRBJ2-1; TRBD2 matches at 10 bases. Germline V gene sequence: CDR1 MDHEN, CDR2 SYDVKM. Germline trimming cut 7 bases from V and 8 bases from J; bases unmatched to any gene: 11. CDR3 length: 15 residues.

The chain uses TRBV28 and TRBJ2-6; TRBD1 matches 10 bases. Germline lookup yields CDR1 MDHEN and CDR2 SYDVKM. V lost 6 bases to trimming and J lost 1 base; unmatched junction nucleotides: 9. CDR3 length: 18 residues. The CDR3: CASSQNPGQGSGANVLTF. The CDR3 DNA follows: TGTGCCAGCAGCCAAAACCCGGGACAGGGGTCTGGGGCCAACGTCCTGACTTTC.

The chain uses TRBV6-8 and TRBJ2-7, with 10 nucleotides matching TRBD2. V trimming: 4 bases; J trimming: 6 bases; junction bases outside the gene matches: 15. The CDR3 is 17 amino acids. Germline assignment: CDR1 MNHGY and CDR2 SAAAGT. This CDR3 reads CASSWVPASGSHREQYF. The CDR3 DNA reads as TGTGCCAGCAGTTGGGTCCCGGCTAGCGGGAGCCATCGCGAGCAGTACTTC.

The rearrangement uses TRBV7-9 and TRBJ1-2; D is unresolved. The length of the CDR3 is 11 residues. With 3 bases removed from V and 6 bases from J, the gap between germline ends came to 5 bases. Germline V CDR1 and CDR2: SEHNR, FQNEAQ (reference sequence). For the CDR3, the DNA is TGTGCCAGCAGCTTTAAGGATGGCTACACCTTC. Its protein product is CASSFKDGYTF.

This sequence joins TRBV2 and TRBJ2-4; D not resolved. The ends were cut back, 3 bases at V and 0 bases at J, with 9 bases in the middle. The CDR3 sequence is 15 residues long. From germline, CDR1 is SNHLY and CDR2 FYNNEI. CDR3 loop: CASSEPILAKNIQYF. Here the CDR3 DNA reads TGTGCCAGCAGTGAGCCTATACTAGCCAAAAACATTCAGTACTTC.

The J gene is TRBJ1-4, the V gene TRBV5-1, with TRBD1 identical over 8 bases. This CDR3 contains 15 residues. Looked up from germline, CDR1 is SGHRS and CDR2 is YFSETQ. The V gene end was trimmed by 3 bases and the J gene end by 4 bases; junction bases not matched to a gene: 5. CDR3 in DNA: TGCGCCAGCAGCTCCTTCGACAGGGGTAATGAAAAACTGTTTTTT. Its translation is CASSSFDRGNEKLFF. The whole variable domain, remainder taken from reference TRBV5-1 and TRBJ1-4, is KAGVTQTPRYLIKTRGQQVTLSCSPISGHRSVSWYQQTPGQGLQFLFEYFSETQRNKGNFPGRFSGRQFSNSRSEMNVSTLELGDSALYLCASSSFDRGNEKLFFGSGTQLSVL.

This clone was observed a single time. The chain has TRBV6-5 and TRBJ1-4, with TRBD1 matching over 7 bases. Trimming took 2 bases from V and 8 from J; bases not matched to a gene: 5. From germline, CDR1 is MNHEY and CDR2 SVGAGI. CDR3 size: 14 residues. CDR3 sequence (DNA): TGTGCCAGCAGTTACAGGGGGCCGGGAGAAAAACTGTTTTTT. Its translation is CASSYRGPGEKLFF.

The chain employs TRBV5-1 and TRBJ2-3, with a possible D match to TRBD1 (5 bases). CDR1 SGHRS and CDR2 YFSETQ come from the germline V gene. Trimming took off 2 bases at V and 1 base at J, with 11 bases between the two ends. The CDR3 is 15 residues long. In DNA, the CDR3 is TGCGCCAGCAGCTTTGGGGCAGGACGCACAGATACGCAGTATTTT. It encodes CASSFGAGRTDTQYF.

This sequence joins TRBV4-1 and TRBJ2-7, with 9 bases aligning to TRBD1. Germline V CDR1 and CDR2: MGHRA, YSYEKL. The CDR3 has 14 residues. V was clipped by 3 bases and J by 4 bases; unmatched bases: 4. The CDR3 bases are TGCGCCAGCAGCCACCCGGGACAGGGATACGAGCAGTACTTC. This gives the protein CASSHPGQGYEQYF.

The gene calls are TRBV14 and TRBJ2-3; D is possibly TRBD1 or TRBD2 (5 bases each). The CDR3 is made up of 16 amino acids. Germline V gives CDR1 SGHDN, CDR2 FVKESK. Trimming cost V 4 bases and J 7 bases, with 21 bases left between them. This CDR3 reads CASSPMRGPAVNTQYF. In nucleotides, the CDR3 is TGTGCCAGCAGCCCCATGAGGGGTCCAGCGGTAAATACGCAGTATTTT.

J is TRBJ2-7 and V is TRBV6-5; a weak D match, TRBD2 (6 bases). This CDR3 is built from 14 residues. Looked up from germline, CDR1 is MNHEY and CDR2 is SVGAGI. V lost 6 bases to trimming and J lost 2 bases, with 14 bases between them. The CDR3 bases are TGTGCCAGCAGGGGGCAGGGAGGCCCCTACGAGCAGTACTTC. This codes for CASRGQGGPYEQYF.

The CDR3 sequence: CASSLGHGYEQYF. The CDR3 DNA is TGTGCCAGCAGCTTAGGCCACGGGTACGAGCAGTACTTC. V gene TRBV7-2 combines with J gene TRBJ2-7; D is unclear. This CDR3 comprises 13 residues. Germline CDR1 reads SGHTA; CDR2 reads FQGNSA. The V gene lost 1 base and the J gene lost 4 bases, with 8 bases spanning the gap.

As to this clone: The sample holds other DNA sequences that translate to the same CDR3. The gene calls are TRBV4-2 and TRBJ1-5; D gene unclear. Germline CDR1 is LGHNA and CDR2 is YNFKEQ. With 0 bases removed from V and 0 bases from J, the gap between germline ends came to 6 bases. CDR3 length: 15 residues. In DNA form, the CDR3 reads TGTGCCAGCAGCCAAGACGGGGTTAGCAATCAGCCCCAGCATTTT. This sequence encodes CASSQDGVSNQPQHF.

The table lists this clone with a few counts. This chain connects TRBV11-1 to TRBJ2-7; 7 nucleotides match TRBD2. V trimming: 3 bases; J trimming: 5 bases; junction bases outside the gene matches: 7. CDR1 and CDR2 (germline): SGHAT, FQDESV (reference sequence). This CDR3 comprises 14 residues. CDR3 nucleotide sequence: TGTGCCAGCAGCTTGGTCCGGGGGGATGACGAGCAGTACTTC. Residues: CASSLVRGDDEQYF.

V usage is TRBV7-9 and J usage is TRBJ1-4; D is uncertain. The CDR3 is 15 amino acids. Trimming took 5 bases from V and 8 from J, leaving 18 bases between them. Germline CDR1 is SEHNR and CDR2 is FQNEAQ (reference sequence). The CDR3 DNA follows: TGTGCCAGCAGCCCCGGGTCGGGCCCGGAAGAAAAACTGTTTTTT. This translates into CASSPGSGPEEKLFF. Using reference TRBV7-9 and TRBJ1-4 for the parts outside the CDR3, the full variable domain is DTGVSQNPRHKITKRGQNVTFRCDPISEHNRLYWYRQTLGQGPEFLTYFQNEAQLEKSRLLSDRFSAERPKGSFSTLEIQRTEQGDSAMYLCASSPGSGPEEKLFFGSGTQLSVL.

This chain uses TRBV5-4 with TRBJ2-2; possibly TRBD1 for D (6 bases). V was shortened by 0 bases and J by 4 bases, with 16 bases between the two germline ends. The CDR3 has 17 amino acids. CDR1 is SGHNT, CDR2 YYREEE, per germline (reference sequence). The CDR3 DNA sequence: TGTGCCAGCAGCTTGGAAAGTTGGGGGCGTGGCACCGGGGAGCTGTTTTTT. Its protein is CASSLESWGRGTGELFF.

The chain uses TRBV2 and TRBJ2-7; perhaps TRBD2 as D (5 bases). Trimming took 7 bases from V and 9 from J, leaving 25 bases between them. The CDR3 totals 15 residues. Germline loops: CDR1 SNHLY, CDR2 FYNNEI. The CDR3: CASTLNGGLQSWQYF. Written as DNA, the CDR3 is TGTGCCAGCACCCTGAACGGCGGGCTCCAATCCTGGCAGTACTTC.

This chain joins TRBV5-6 and TRBJ1-1; 8 bases match TRBD1. The CDR3 consists of 14 residues. V lost 3 bases to trimming and J lost 3 bases; unmatched junction nucleotides: 4. Germline V lookup: CDR1 SGHDT, CDR2 YYEEEE. CDR3 coding DNA: TGTGCCAGCAGCTCTGGACAGGGAGACACTGAAGCTTTCTTT. Translation gives CASSSGQGDTEAFF.

The chain carries TRBV19 and TRBJ2-1, with D uncertain. Germline assignment: CDR1 LNHDA and CDR2 SQIVND (reference sequence). Trimming removed 1 base at V and 6 bases at J, with 1 base between. The CDR3 loop spans 11 amino acids. CDR3 bases: TGTGCCAGTAGTATAGTCAATGAGCAGTTCTTC. It encodes CASSIVNEQFF.

This chain uses TRBV19 with TRBJ1-1; TRBD1 matches 7 bases. The ends lost 3 bases at V and 1 base at J; junction bases unmatched: 8. The germline V gene has CDR1 LNHDA and CDR2 SQIVND (reference sequence). The CDR3 loop spans 16 amino acids. The CDR3: CASSIWVTGKNTEAFF. The CDR3 nucleotides are TGTGCCAGTAGTATCTGGGTGACAGGGAAGAACACTGAAGCTTTCTTT.

V is TRBV5-1 and J is TRBJ2-1; no reliable D call. The CDR3 totals 12 residues. The germline V and J ends were trimmed by 4 bases and 7 bases, with 9 bases remaining between them. In germline, CDR1 is SGHRS, CDR2 YFSETQ. The DNA for the CDR3 is TGCGCCAGCAGCCTGGCCGATAATGAGCAGTTCTTC. Translated: CASSLADNEQFF.

This rearrangement joins TRBV11-3 to TRBJ2-5; no definite D call. The CDR3 has 16 residues. Germline assignment: CDR1 SGHNT and CDR2 YENEEA. The V and J ends lost 1 base and 5 bases respectively, with 17 bases between them. In DNA form, the CDR3 reads TGTGCCAGCAGCTTAGGGATAGCTCTTAAACGGGAGACCCAGTACTTC. Translating it yields CASSLGIALKRETQYF.

The chain employs TRBV5-1 and TRBJ2-2, with D unresolved. The CDR3 length is 14 residues. The V end lost 0 bases, the J end lost 4 bases, and 7 bases lay between the germline ends. Germline values: CDR1 SGHRS, CDR2 YFSETQ. This chain's CDR3 is CASSLARGTGELFF. The CDR3 DNA reads TGCGCCAGCAGCTTGGCCCGCGGCACCGGGGAGCTGTTTTTT.

The chain employs TRBV7-9 and TRBJ2-3; D uncertain. Germline loops: CDR1 SEHNR, CDR2 FQNEAQ (reference sequence). With 3 bases removed from V and 2 bases from J, the gap between germline ends came to 9 bases. CDR3 length equals 14 residues. The CDR3 DNA follows: TGTGCCAGCAGCTTTAACTGGGTCACAGATACGCAGTATTTT. This encodes CASSFNWVTDTQYF.

The chain has TRBV11-3 and TRBJ2-2; D possibly corresponds to TRBD1 (6 bases). V lost 5 bases and J lost 4, with 11 bases in between. The CDR3 totals 14 residues. Germline values: CDR1 SGHNT, CDR2 YENEEA. This CDR3 reads CASSRGQITGELFF. CDR3 bases: TGTGCCAGCAGCCGTGGACAGATCACCGGGGAGCTGTTTTTT.

The chain recombines TRBV28 with TRBJ1-5; D may be TRBD1 (6 bases). V was trimmed by 3 bases and J by 9 bases, leaving 15 bases between them. In germline, CDR1 is MDHEN, CDR2 SYDVKM. The CDR3 length is 14 residues. DNA for the CDR3: TGTGCCAGCAGTTTTGGCGGCAGGGGACGGCCCCAGCATTTT. This codes for CASSFGGRGRPQHF.